The entry below gives a single T cell receptor beta chain sequence along with its context. Its antigen is unidentified. The read finishes 3 residues shy of the CDR3 end, and the germline J gene is used to complete it. The data derive from a study of T cells in women clearing cervical HPV infection. Overall study: Women with histologically confirmed HPV16-related CIN3 or worse, 2 with invasive cancer, served as cases.

Prevalent HPV16 infections were excluded; only incident single HPV16 infections included. CDR3 length: 14 residues. V lost 5 bases, J lost 1 base, and 5 bases stayed unmatched. Germline CDR1 SGHVS, CDR2 FNYEAQ. Sequencing used immunoSEQ multiplex PCR; TCRdb keeps in-frame clones, though not all of them. The sample table sets out around 30,000 clones. General study points: Timing of associations relative to infection is unclear; T-cell subsets were not isolated.

Sequences were obtained from blood buffy coat. The clonotype was recovered from a woman between 18 and 70 years old with a cervical HPV16 infection that either progressed to CIN3+ or cleared (not recorded which). This chain uses TRBV7-6 with TRBJ2-7; the match to TRBD1 covers 7 bases. CDR3 DNA (partial): TGTGCCAGCAGCCAAGGGGACAGTTCCTACGAG. It specifies CASSQGDSSYE. The entire CDR3 protein is CASSQGDSSYEQYF. Complete variable domain (other parts from reference TRBV7-6 and TRBJ2-7): GAGVSQSPRYKVTKRGQDVALRCDPISGHVSLYWYRQALGQGPEFLTYFNYEAQQDKSGLPNDRFSAERPEGSISTLTIQRTEQRDSAMYRCASSQGDSSYEQYFGPGTRLTVT.